A single sample is the source of the 29 T cell receptor beta chains below, sequenced in a study of T-cell reconstitution after alpha-beta-depleted transplantation in children. The authors prepared the TCRbeta library with unique molecular identifiers. TCRdb used MiXCR to reprocess the PCR reads, holding one entry per CDR3 protein. The sample lists some 200,000 distinct CDR3 sequences, 9.5% to 13% occurring once. The specimen was PBMCs, collected before TCRalphabeta/CD19-depleted stem cell transplant. The receptors derive from a child less than two years old with acute myeloid leukemia, due to receive a stem cell transplant.

This clonotype was seen ten or more times. The chain is built from TRBV19 and TRBJ2-7; 10 bases fit TRBD2. Germline loops: CDR1 LNHDA, CDR2 SQIVND (reference sequence). V lost 6 bases and J lost 4; bases outside the gene matches: 9. CDR3 size: 15 residues. CDR3 DNA sequence: TGTGCCAGTAGCCTCCTAGCGGGGGTGCGATACGAGCAGTACTTC. The encoded protein is CASSLLAGVRYEQYF.

This clonotype was counted between two and nine times. The chain links TRBV11-2 to TRBJ2-1; the D gene is possibly TRBD1 (6 bases). The ends were cut back, 4 bases at V and 0 bases at J, with 16 bases in the middle. The CDR3 has 17 residues. Germline V gene lookup returns CDR1 SGHAT and CDR2 FQNNGV. The CDR3 loop is CASSSSPGTTSYNEQFF. As DNA, the CDR3 is TGTGCCAGCAGCTCTTCCCCCGGGACAACCTCCTACAATGAGCAGTTCTTC.

Worth noting for this clonotype: This may be a read error: a much more frequent sequence differs by one nucleotide. The J gene is TRBJ1-1, the V gene TRBV3-1, with D uncertain. The length of the CDR3 is 14 residues. CDR1 is LGHDT, CDR2 YNNKEL, per germline (reference sequence). Written as DNA, the CDR3 is TGTGTCAGCAGCTCCGGGCCGACTCCCACTGAAGCTTTCTTT. Translation: CVSSSGPTPTEAFF.

This clonotype was seen ten or more times. The chain carries TRBV20-1 and TRBJ2-7; 10 nucleotides line up with TRBD2. In germline, CDR1 is DFQATT, CDR2 SNEGSKA (reference sequence). The CDR3 consists of 14 residues. V dropped 4 bases and J dropped 3; count of bases not matched to a gene: 6. DNA for the CDR3: TGCAGTGCTATAGAAGCGGGAGGGCACTACGAGCAGTACTTC. Protein sequence: CSAIEAGGHYEQYF.

In its sample, this clonotype was seen many times. The rearrangement links TRBV29-1 to TRBJ1-1; D is uncertain. Germline CDR1 SQVTM, CDR2 ANQGSEA. The CDR3 has 8 amino acids. The V end lost 4 bases, the J end lost 10 bases, and 4 bases lay between the germline ends. The CDR3 loop reads CSVGRAFF. In nucleotides, the CDR3 is TGCAGCGTTGGGAGAGCTTTCTTT.

This clonotype was seen many times. CDR3 nucleotide sequence: TGTGCCAGCAGTTTAAGACAGGGAGTGAGGTATCAGCCCCAGCATTTT. Its protein product is CASSLRQGVRYQPQHF. The chain couples TRBV28 to TRBJ1-5; 7 bases are a match to TRBD1. Germline assignment: CDR1 MDHEN and CDR2 SYDVKM. Unmatched junction bases numbered 9, after V lost 2 bases and J lost 5 bases. This CDR3 has 16 amino acids.

This clonotype has just a few counts. The V call is TRBV7-3, the J call TRBJ2-2, with a possible D match to TRBD2 (6 bases). Germline CDR1 and CDR2: SGHTA and FQGTGA. The CDR3 extends over 14 amino acids. Deletions cut 2 bases from V and 8 bases from J, with 12 bases between. The CDR3 nucleotides read TGTGCCAGCAGCTTACTGCCAAGCGGGGGGGAGCTGTTTTTT. It specifies CASSLLPSGGELFF. Full variable domain (outside the CDR3, taken from reference TRBV7-3 and TRBJ2-2): GAGVSQTPSNKVTEKGKYVELRCDPISGHTALYWYRQSLGQGPEFLIYFQGTGAADDSGLPNDRFFAVRPEGSVSTLKIQRTERGDSAVYLCASSLLPSGGELFFGEGSRLTVL.

This clonotype was seen at least ten times. The CDR3 is CASSLDGWGGQPQHF. CDR3 DNA: TGCGCCAGCAGCTTGGATGGCTGGGGGGGTCAGCCCCAGCATTTT. The chain joins TRBV5-1 to TRBJ1-5; D might be TRBD1 (5 bases). The germline CDR1 and CDR2 sequences are SGHRS and YFSETQ. CDR3 size: 15 residues. Trimming stripped 0 bases from V and 6 bases from J, with 13 bases between.

The chain has TRBV6-5 and TRBJ1-2; D ambiguous. The CDR3 has 13 residues. The germline CDR1 and CDR2 sequences are MNHEY and SVGAGI. With 2 bases removed from V and 7 bases from J, the gap between germline ends came to 11 bases. The CDR3 nucleotides read TGTGCCAGCAGTTACGGGTACAGCGGTGGCTACACCTTC. Its protein product is CASSYGYSGGYTF.

This clonotype was seen ten or more times. This chain uses TRBV4-2 with TRBJ2-3; the match to TRBD2 covers 7 bases. The CDR3 runs to 16 residues. The J segment lost 3 bases and the V segment lost 0 bases, leaving 6 bases of the junction unmatched. Germline assignment: CDR1 LGHNA and CDR2 YNFKEQ. CDR3: CASSQDRPAGTDTQYF. CDR3 coding DNA: TGTGCCAGCAGCCAAGATCGGCCAGCGGGGACAGATACGCAGTATTTT.

This clonotype was seen at least ten times. This sequence joins TRBV12-3 or TRBV12-4 and TRBJ1-2, with 7 bases that match TRBD1. After removal of 8 bases from V and 8 bases from J, the junction contained 11 bases not matched to a gene. This CDR3 has 13 residues. CDR3 bases: TGTGCCAGCTACCCAGCTTCAGGGGGAGGCTACACCTTC. The encoded protein is CASYPASGGGYTF.

This clonotype was counted many times. The chain recombines TRBV20-1 with TRBJ2-3, with TRBD2 matching 9 bases. With 5 bases clipped from V and 3 bases from J, the junction kept 6 bases outside the gene matches. CDR1 is DFQATT, CDR2 SNEGSKA, per germline (reference sequence). The CDR3 is 14 residues long. CDR3 in amino acids: CSALSGSKTDTQYF. The DNA of the CDR3 is TGCAGTGCTCTTAGCGGGAGTAAGACAGATACGCAGTATTTT.

This clonotype was seen many times. V usage is TRBV7-6 and J usage is TRBJ1-2; no reliable D call. The ends were cut back, 1 base at V and 0 bases at J, with 6 bases in the middle. This CDR3 is 14 amino acids long. Germline loops: CDR1 SGHVS, CDR2 FNYEAQ. In DNA, the CDR3 is TGTGCCAGCAGCTTAGACGAAGCTAACTATGGCTACACCTTC. Its protein product is CASSLDEANYGYTF.

The chain links TRBV4-1 to TRBJ2-5, with a tentative D call TRBD2 (6 bases). The ends were cut back, 4 bases at V and 7 bases at J, with 19 bases in the middle. Germline assignment: CDR1 MGHRA and CDR2 YSYEKL. The length of the CDR3 is 15 residues. The CDR3 is CASSRTGTGLVTQYF. The CDR3 coding sequence is TGCGCCAGCAGCCGAACCGGGACTGGCTTAGTGACCCAGTACTTC.

In this sample, this clonotype turned up many times. The chain links TRBV2 to TRBJ2-1; 9 nucleotides align to TRBD2. This CDR3 spans 17 amino acids. Germline V gives CDR1 SNHLY, CDR2 FYNNEI. The trim removed 7 bases at V and 2 bases at J, leaving 12 bases unmatched. CDR3 protein: CASKQGASGTPYNEQFF. As DNA, the CDR3 is TGTGCCAGCAAACAAGGGGCTAGCGGGACTCCCTACAATGAGCAGTTCTTC.

The table lists this clonotype with many counts. At one end, the junction sequence differs from germline, possibly due to a read error. The chain has TRBV20-1 and TRBJ2-7, with D perhaps TRBD2 (5 bases). CDR1 is DFQATT, CDR2 SNEGSKA, per germline (reference sequence). The CDR3 runs to 15 residues. CDR3 sequence reads: CSARGIDSGSYEQYF. For the CDR3, the DNA is TGCAGTGCGAGAGGGATAGATTCGGGGTCCTACGAGCAGTACTTC.

This chain uses TRBV28 with TRBJ1-2; TRBD1 matches 10 bases. From germline, CDR1 is MDHEN and CDR2 SYDVKM. The V and J ends lost 5 bases and 8 bases, in that order; junction bases with no gene match: 8. CDR3 size: 14 residues. The DNA for the CDR3 is TGTGCCAGCAGTACCCAGACAGGGGGCAGGGGCTACACCTTC. This codes for CASSTQTGGRGYTF.

This clonotype was picked up a small number of times. The chain has TRBV12-3 or TRBV12-4 and TRBJ1-1; tentatively, D is TRBD1 (6 bases). Between the trimmed V and J ends, which lost 3 bases and 1 base, there was a span of 12 bases. The CDR3 runs to 15 residues. The CDR3 DNA sequence: TGTGCCAGCAGTTTTACAGGGCCGGAGAACACTGAAGCTTTCTTT. Translation: CASSFTGPENTEAFF.

Points on this clonotype: This may be a read error, as it is one base from a much larger clone. The rearrangement links TRBV5-4 to TRBJ2-3, with 10 bases lining up with TRBD2. The length of the CDR3 is 15 residues. The germline V gene has CDR1 SGHNT and CDR2 YYREEE (reference sequence). The CDR3 protein is CANSRTSGREDTQYF. The CDR3 coding sequence is TGTGCCAACAGCAGGACTAGCGGCCGAGAGGATACGCAGTATTTT. Full variable domain (remainder filled in from reference TRBV5-4 and TRBJ2-3): ETGVTQSPTHLIKTRGQQVTLRCSSQSGHNTVSWYQQALGQGPQFIFQYYREEENGRGNFPPRFSGLQFPNYSSELNVNALELDDSALYLCANSRTSGREDTQYFGPGTRLTVL.

The chain combines TRBV12-3 or TRBV12-4 with TRBJ2-3; TRBD1 matches 7 bases. This CDR3 has 18 amino acids. V shed 2 bases, J shed 0 bases, and the junction held 11 bases outside the gene matches. The CDR3 spells CASSLIQGVFHSTDTQYF. CDR3 nucleotides: TGTGCCAGCAGTTTAATTCAGGGGGTCTTTCACAGCACAGATACGCAGTATTTT.

Ten or more counts support this clonotype. The V call is TRBV3-1, the J call TRBJ2-1; 9 bases fit TRBD2. Per the germline V gene, CDR1 is LGHDT and CDR2 is YNNKEL (reference sequence). This CDR3 has 18 amino acids. The trim removed 0 bases at V and 0 bases at J, leaving 6 bases unmatched. CDR3 in DNA: TGTGCCAGCAGCCAAGAACTAGCGGGTTCTAGCTCCTACAATGAGCAGTTCTTC. Its protein is CASSQELAGSSSYNEQFF.

This clonotype showed up many times. The gene calls are TRBV11-3 and TRBJ1-1; 7 nucleotides line up with TRBD1. CDR3 length equals 14 residues. CDR1 SGHNT and CDR2 YENEEA come from the germline V gene. With V trimmed by 5 bases and J by 11 bases, 14 bases remained unmatched. The CDR3 here is CASSVGGQTNFAFF. CDR3 in DNA: TGTGCCAGCAGCGTAGGGGGACAGACGAATTTCGCTTTCTTT.

This clonotype was recorded many times. The chain employs TRBV20-1 and TRBJ2-5, with 8 bases matching TRBD2. V lost 3 bases and J lost 1; bases outside the gene matches: 7. CDR3 length: 15 residues. Germline V gene lookup returns CDR1 DFQATT and CDR2 SNEGSKA (reference sequence). The CDR3 DNA reads as TGCAGTGCTAGGTCGGGGCGGGGGGCCCAAGAGACCCAGTACTTC. Translating gives CSARSGRGAQETQYF.

This clonotype was seen ten or more times. The chain has TRBV20-1 and TRBJ1-1, with TRBD1 as a possible D gene (6 bases). The CDR3 length is 14 residues. Trimming pared 3 bases from V and 0 bases from J, leaving 11 bases between. Germline CDR1 reads DFQATT; CDR2 reads SNEGSKA (reference sequence). The CDR3 sequence: CSARGQGMNTEAFF. DNA of the CDR3: TGCAGTGCTAGGGGGCAGGGGATGAACACTGAAGCTTTCTTT.

Note on this clonotype: A clone one base away is much larger, so this may be a read error. The chain links TRBV20-1 to TRBJ2-1; 15 nucleotides line up with TRBD2. This CDR3 is built from 16 residues. Germline CDR1 is DFQATT and CDR2 is SNEGSKA (reference sequence). The CDR3 DNA is TGCAGTGCCCAAGGACTAGCGGGAGGGGTAGGGGGTGAGCACTTCTTC. It is translated as CSAQGLAGGVGGEHFF.

In this sample, this clonotype turned up many times. The chain recombines TRBV20-1 with TRBJ2-1; TRBD1 agrees at 8 bases. CDR1 and CDR2 (germline): DFQATT, SNEGSKA (reference sequence). The CDR3 is 11 residues long. The V segment lost 4 bases and the J segment 13 bases; nucleotides outside the gene matches: 6. CDR3 coding DNA: TGCAGTGCTATCGACAGGGGAACTCAGTTCTTC. Translating it yields CSAIDRGTQFF.

This clonotype was counted ten times or more. The chain combines TRBV14 with TRBJ2-1, with a tentative D call TRBD2 (5 bases). Trimming took 0 bases from V and 9 from J, leaving 6 bases between them. The germline CDR1 and CDR2 sequences are SGHDN and FVKESK. CDR3 length: 12 amino acids. The CDR3 DNA reads TGTGCCAGCAGCCAAGAAGGGAGTGAGCAGTTCTTC. It yields the protein CASSQEGSEQFF.

Comments on this clonotype: This could be a read error, since a much larger clone is one nucleotide away. The chain is built from TRBV30 and TRBJ1-2; D uncertain. This CDR3 is 10 amino acids long. Germline V CDR1 and CDR2: GTSNPN, SVGIG (reference sequence). With 3 bases removed from V and 12 bases from J, the gap between germline ends came to 11 bases. The CDR3 nucleotides are TGTGCCTGGAGCATGGGAGGCGACACCTTC. Amino acid sequence: CAWSMGGDTF.

There are many counts of this clonotype. The CDR3 here is CASSQDRGGKKTDTQYF. The CDR3, as DNA: TGCGCCAGCAGCCAAGATCGCGGCGGGAAAAAAACAGATACGCAGTATTTT. The V call is TRBV4-3, the J call TRBJ2-3; a weak D match, TRBD2 (6 bases). The CDR3 runs 17 residues. The V and J ends lost 0 bases and 3 bases respectively, with 16 bases between them. Germline V gives CDR1 LGHNA, CDR2 YSLEER.